This T cell receptor beta chain originates from a study of OX40 agonist ivuxolimab in advanced cancers. Study-level background: The drug used for patients, ivuxolimab, was an agonistic anti-OX40 (CD134) antibody. Each dose-escalation patient presented with hepatocellular carcinoma, melanoma, renal cell or head and neck cancer. Patients achieving partial responses numbered three: one hepatocellular carcinoma case and two cutaneous melanoma cases.

Using immunoSEQ multiplex PCR, the repertoire was profiled, and TCRdb retains in-frame clones only, with some absent. In the table there are around 63,000 clones, about 90% of which are singletons. Germline CDR1 MNHEY, CDR2 SVGAGI. The V end lost 1 base, the J end lost 0 bases, and 6 bases lay between the germline ends. This CDR3 comprises 14 residues. This material consisted of CD4+ or CD8+ T cells sorted from blood, taken in a trial of the OX40 agonist ivuxolimab. The sequence was obtained from an adult with an advanced solid tumor such as melanoma, head and neck, liver or kidney cancer. The V gene is TRBV6-5, the J gene TRBJ1-1; D call uncertain. The CDR3 spells CASSYYRMNTEAFF. The CDR3 DNA reads as TGTGCCAGCAGTTACTACAGAATGAACACTGAAGCTTTCTTT.